The entry below describes one T cell receptor (beta chain). Repertoires were generated with immunoSEQ multiplex PCR, while TCRdb's copy carries only in-frame clones and drops some. The repertoire consists of around 120,000 clones, with just over 90% occurring once and the leading ten covering around 1.6%. The sample belongs to a study of control samples from healthy donors and cancer patients. Germline V gene lookup returns CDR1 SGHRS and CDR2 YFSETQ. Trimming left V 2 bases short and J 4 bases short, with 18 bases between. The CDR3 runs to 16 residues. This chain uses TRBV5-1 with TRBJ1-1; no reliable D call. The source of this sequence is a man aged 50-59 years with head and neck cancer. What was sequenced was PBMCs. CDR3 coding DNA: TGCGCCAGCAGCTTTGAAGGGCCTCTCGAGGGCACTGAAGCTTTCTTT. Its translation: CASSFEGPLEGTEAFF.